The entry that follows covers one T cell receptor (beta chain) sequence. This record belongs to a study of CD8 T cells in Susac syndrome. Controls were healthy donors chosen to match patients in age and sex. An input of roughly 0.45 to 1 ug of RNA was subjected to reverse transcription using random hexamers. It was immunoSEQ multiplex PCR that amplified TCR beta CDR3 across 54 Vbeta and 13 Jbeta. TCRdb redid the calling of the immunoSEQ multiplex PCR reads with MiXCR, one entry per CDR3 protein. The sample carries under 200,000 distinct CDR3 sequences, 85% to 95% recorded once. V lost 6 bases to trimming and J lost 4 bases, with 12 bases between them. This CDR3 region has 14 residues.

Sequencing was carried out using CD4+ T cells from PBMCs. This rearrangement joins TRBV12-3 or TRBV12-4 to TRBJ2-2, with D unclear. This TCR came from a human donor in good health. CDR3 nucleotides: TGTGCCAGCAGCCTTACCCAAGGCACCGGGGAGCTGTTTTTT. It specifies CASSLTQGTGELFF.